The clone carrying this TCR beta chain has more than one count but fewer than ten. The antigen is unknown. Time point here: persistent/refractory GD, antithyroid drugs over 5 years with positive TRAb. RNA isolated from PBMCs was used to make the TCR library. These data are taken from a study of regulatory T cells in long-lasting Graves disease. As for the study in general: Those with persistent Graves' disease had received antithyroid drugs for over 5 years with positive TSH receptor antibodies. The study, taken as a whole, reports: It was in persistent disease that TRBV28, TRBJ1-2 and TRBJ2-5 were favored. Persistent Graves' patients showed a TCR diversity that was lower than that of newly diagnosed ones.

The CDR3 runs to 15 residues. J was trimmed by 0 bases and V by 7 bases; bases with no gene match: 4. Germline CDR1 reads SNHLY; CDR2 reads FYNNEI. Construction of the TCR beta libraries employed iRepertoire HTBI primers in conjunction with Arm-PCR of CDR3 regions. TCRdb re-analysed the multiplex PCR reads in MiXCR, keeping a single row per CDR3 protein. In the table there are about 420,000 distinct CDR3 sequences, 23% of which are singletons. This specimen consisted of peripheral blood mononuclear cells (PBMCs), obtained when the disease was refractory, from a patient treated with antithyroid drugs. The gene calls are TRBV2 and TRBJ2-3; 10 bases agree with TRBD1. The source of this sequence is a female donor with Graves disease. The CDR3 loop reads CASTPGQGSTDTQYF. The CDR3 DNA is TGTGCCAGCACCCCGGGACAGGGGAGCACAGATACGCAGTATTTT.